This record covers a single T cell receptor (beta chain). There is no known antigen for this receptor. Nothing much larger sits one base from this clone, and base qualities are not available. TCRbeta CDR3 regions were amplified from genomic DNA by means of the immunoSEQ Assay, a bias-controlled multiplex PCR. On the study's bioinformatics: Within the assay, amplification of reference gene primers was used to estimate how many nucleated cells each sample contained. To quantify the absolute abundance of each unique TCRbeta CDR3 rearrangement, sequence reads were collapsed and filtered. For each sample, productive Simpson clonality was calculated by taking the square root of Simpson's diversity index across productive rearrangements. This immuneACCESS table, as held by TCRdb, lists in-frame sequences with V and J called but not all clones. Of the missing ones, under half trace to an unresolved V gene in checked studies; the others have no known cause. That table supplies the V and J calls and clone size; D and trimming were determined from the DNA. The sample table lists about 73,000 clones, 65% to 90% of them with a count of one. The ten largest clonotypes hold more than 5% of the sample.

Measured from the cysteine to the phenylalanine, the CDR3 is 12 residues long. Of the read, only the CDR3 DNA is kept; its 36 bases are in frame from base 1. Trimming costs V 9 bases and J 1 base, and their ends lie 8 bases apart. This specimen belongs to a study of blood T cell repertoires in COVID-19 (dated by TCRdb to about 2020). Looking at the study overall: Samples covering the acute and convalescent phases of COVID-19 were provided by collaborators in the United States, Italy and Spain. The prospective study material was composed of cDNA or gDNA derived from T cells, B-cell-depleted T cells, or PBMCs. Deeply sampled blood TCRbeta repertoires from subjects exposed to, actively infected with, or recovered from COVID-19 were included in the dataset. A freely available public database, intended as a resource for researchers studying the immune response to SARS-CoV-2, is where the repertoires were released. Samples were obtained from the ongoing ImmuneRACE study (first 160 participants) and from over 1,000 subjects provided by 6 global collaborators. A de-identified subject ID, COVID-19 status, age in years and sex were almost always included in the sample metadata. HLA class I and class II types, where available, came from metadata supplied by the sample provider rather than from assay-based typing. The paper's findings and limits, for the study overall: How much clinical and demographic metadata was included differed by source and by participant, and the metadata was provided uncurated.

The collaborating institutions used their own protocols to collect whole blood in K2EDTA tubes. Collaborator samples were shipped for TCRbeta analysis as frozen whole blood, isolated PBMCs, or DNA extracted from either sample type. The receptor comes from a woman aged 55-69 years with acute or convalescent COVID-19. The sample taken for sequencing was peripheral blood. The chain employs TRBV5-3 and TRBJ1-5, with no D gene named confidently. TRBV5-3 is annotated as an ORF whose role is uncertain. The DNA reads TGTGCCACGGTCTCCAGCAATCAGCCCCAGCATTTT. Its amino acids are CATVSSNQPQHF.